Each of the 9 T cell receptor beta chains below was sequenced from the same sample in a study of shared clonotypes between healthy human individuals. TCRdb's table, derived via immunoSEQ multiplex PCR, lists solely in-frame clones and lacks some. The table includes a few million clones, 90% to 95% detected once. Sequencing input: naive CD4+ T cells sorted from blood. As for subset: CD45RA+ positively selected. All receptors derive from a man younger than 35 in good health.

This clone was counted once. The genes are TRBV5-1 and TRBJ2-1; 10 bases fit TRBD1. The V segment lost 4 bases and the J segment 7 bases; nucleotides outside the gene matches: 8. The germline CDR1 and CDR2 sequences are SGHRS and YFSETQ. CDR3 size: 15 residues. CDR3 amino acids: CASSPRTGGKNEQFF. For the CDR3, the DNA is TGCGCCAGCAGCCCCCGGACAGGGGGGAAAAATGAGCAGTTCTTC.

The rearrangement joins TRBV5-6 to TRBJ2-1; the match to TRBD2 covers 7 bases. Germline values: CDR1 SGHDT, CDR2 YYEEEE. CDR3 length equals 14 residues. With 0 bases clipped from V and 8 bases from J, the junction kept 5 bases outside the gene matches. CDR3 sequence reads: CASSLDLGRDEQFF. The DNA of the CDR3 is TGTGCCAGCAGCTTGGATTTAGGGAGGGATGAGCAGTTCTTC.

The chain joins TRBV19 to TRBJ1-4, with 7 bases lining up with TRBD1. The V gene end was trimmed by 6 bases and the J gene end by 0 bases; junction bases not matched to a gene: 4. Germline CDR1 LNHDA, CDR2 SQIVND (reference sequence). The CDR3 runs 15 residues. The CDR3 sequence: CASRQTGATNEKLFF. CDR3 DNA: TGTGCCAGTAGGCAAACAGGGGCAACTAATGAAAAACTGTTTTTT.

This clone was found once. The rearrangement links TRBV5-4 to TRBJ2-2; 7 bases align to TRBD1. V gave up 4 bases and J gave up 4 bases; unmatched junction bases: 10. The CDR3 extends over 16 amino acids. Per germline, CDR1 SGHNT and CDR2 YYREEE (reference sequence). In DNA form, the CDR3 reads TGTGCCAGCAGCCCTATGACAGGGTTCGGCACCGGGGAGCTGTTTTTT. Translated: CASSPMTGFGTGELFF.

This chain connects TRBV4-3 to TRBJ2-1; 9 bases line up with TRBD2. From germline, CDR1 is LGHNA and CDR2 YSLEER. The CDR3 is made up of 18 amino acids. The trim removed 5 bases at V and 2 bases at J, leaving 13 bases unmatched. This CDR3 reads CASSKELAGPKPYNEQFF. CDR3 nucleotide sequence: TGCGCCAGCAGCAAGGAACTAGCGGGCCCCAAGCCCTACAATGAGCAGTTCTTC.

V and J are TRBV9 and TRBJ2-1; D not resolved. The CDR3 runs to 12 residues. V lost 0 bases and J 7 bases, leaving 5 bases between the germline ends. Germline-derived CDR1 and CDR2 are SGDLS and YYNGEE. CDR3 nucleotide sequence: TGTGCCAGCAGCGTAGGGGATAATGAGCAGTTCTTC. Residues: CASSVGDNEQFF.

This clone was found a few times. This CDR3 reads CAWSVSGGRGNSPLHF. In DNA, the CDR3 is TGTGCCTGGAGTGTATCCGGGGGCAGAGGGAATTCACCCCTCCACTTT. The chain links TRBV30 to TRBJ1-6, with D maybe TRBD1 (6 bases). CDR3 length: 16 amino acids. V lost 0 bases to trimming and J lost 7 bases, with 16 bases between them. The germline gives CDR1 GTSNPN, CDR2 SVGIG (reference sequence).

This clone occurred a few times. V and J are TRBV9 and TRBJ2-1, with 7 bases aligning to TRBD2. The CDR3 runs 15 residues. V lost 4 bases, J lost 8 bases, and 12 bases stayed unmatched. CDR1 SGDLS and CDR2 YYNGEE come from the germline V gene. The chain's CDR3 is CASSPSPGRSDEQFF. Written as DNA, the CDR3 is TGTGCCAGCAGCCCGTCCCCCGGGAGGAGCGATGAGCAGTTCTTC.

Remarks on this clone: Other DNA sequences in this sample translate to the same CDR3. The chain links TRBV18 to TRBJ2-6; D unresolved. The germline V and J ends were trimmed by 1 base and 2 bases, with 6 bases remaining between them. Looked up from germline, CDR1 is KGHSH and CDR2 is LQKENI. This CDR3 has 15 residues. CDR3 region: CASSPQGPGANVLTF. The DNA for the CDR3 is TGTGCCAGCTCACCACAGGGCCCTGGGGCCAACGTCCTGACTTTC.